These T cell receptor beta chains were read from a single sample in a study of blood T cell repertoires in COVID-19. The repertoire was sequenced with immunoSEQ multiplex PCR; TCRdb's copy has only in-frame clones and lacks some. This sample carries a few hundred thousand clones, 75% to 90% of them seen once, and the ten largest clones take around 4.5%. The sample consisted of PBMCs or T cells enriched from blood (not recorded which). The receptor set was obtained from a woman under 40 who had recovered from COVID-19. Both conserved end residues are part of each CDR3. Fields, in order: V gene, J gene, D gene, clone size, CDR3 DNA, CDR3 protein. The D gene is left open where the match is weak. Clone sizes are given selectively: once, few, many, or a class where the clone is expanded.

>TRBV30|TRBJ1-5|NA|NA
TGTGCCTGGAGTCAAACCGGAGGCAATCAGCCCCAGCATTTT
CAWSQTGGNQPQHF
>TRBV7-9|TRBJ2-2|NA|NA
TGTGCCAGCAGCATATCCCGGGATCAGAAGGCCTACACCGGGGAGCTGTTTTTT
CASSISRDQKAYTGELFF
>TRBV30|TRBJ1-1|NA|NA
TGTGCCTGGACCCGCGGCAGATTCGGCACTGAAGCTTTCTTT
CAWTRGRFGTEAFF
>TRBV7-2|TRBJ2-7|NA|NA
TGTGCCAGCAGCTTATCTTGGCTCCAGGTCCAGTACTTC
CASSLSWLQVQYF
>TRBV11-2|TRBJ2-5|NA|NA
TGTGCCAGCAGCCTATCCCGCTACAGGGAGTGGGAGACCCAGTACTTC
CASSLSRYREWETQYF
>TRBV9|TRBJ2-2|NA|NA
TGTGCCAGCAGTCTGGTGGGCGAGAGAGTCTCCGGGGAGCTGTTTTTT
CASSLVGERVSGELFF
>TRBV14|TRBJ1-2|TRBD1|NA
TGTGCCAGCAGCCAAGCTCCGGGACAGGGTTGGTATGGCTACACCTTC
CASSQAPGQGWYGYTF
>TRBV29-1|TRBJ2-1|TRBD2|NA
TGCAGCGTTTATAGCGGGGCAAACTTCAATGAGCAGTTCTTC
CSVYSGANFNEQFF
>TRBV7-8|TRBJ2-1|NA|NA
TGTGCCAGCAGCTTAATCCGCGGGACCTACAATGAGCAGTTCTTC
CASSLIRGTYNEQFF
>TRBV27|TRBJ2-3|NA|few
TGTGCCAGCAGTTTTGGTTGGACCCCGGGGAGCACAGATACGCAGTATTTT
CASSFGWTPGSTDTQYF
>TRBV10-3|TRBJ2-7|NA|NA
TGTGCCATCAGTGGCTCCGGGGACGAGCAGTACTTC
CAISGSGDEQYF
>TRBV28|TRBJ1-6|TRBD1|NA
TGTGCCAGCAGTCGACAGGGGGCGCGTAATTCACCCCTCCACTTT
CASSRQGARNSPLHF
>TRBV30|TRBJ2-7|NA|NA
TGTGCCATCCGGGAGTACCCCTACGAGCAGTACTTC
CAIREYPYEQYF
>TRBV20-1|TRBJ2-1|TRBD2|NA
TGCAGTGCTAGTACGGGGGGGATTATGCATGAGCAGTTCTTC
CSASTGGIMHEQFF
>TRBV10-3|TRBJ1-2|NA|NA
TGTGCCATCAGTGTCAGGGATCGCCATGGCTACACCTTC
CAISVRDRHGYTF
>TRBV6-6|TRBJ2-1|TRBD1|once
TGTGCCAGCAGTGGGACAGGGGGGTTGGATGAGCAGTTCTTC
CASSGTGGLDEQFF
>TRBV4-1|TRBJ1-2|TRBD1|NA
TGCGCCAGCAGCCAAGAAGGACAGGGCAGACATGGCTACACCTTC
CASSQEGQGRHGYTF
>TRBV14|TRBJ1-2|NA|NA
TGTGCCAGCAGCCAAGAGCGAGGGGGCTATGGCTACACCTTC
CASSQERGGYGYTF
>TRBV28|TRBJ2-5|NA|few
TGTGCCAGCAGCTCACAGGGCCTACAGTACTTC
CASSSQGLQYF
>TRBV29-1|TRBJ2-6|NA|NA
TGCAGCGTCAGACAGGCTTACTCTGGGGCCAACGTCCTGACTTTC
CSVRQAYSGANVLTF
>TRBV10-2|TRBJ1-4|TRBD1|NA
TGCGCCAGCACCCCAGGGGGGACGGACAATGAAAAACTGTTTTTT
CASTPGGTDNEKLFF
>TRBV10-3|TRBJ1-1|TRBD1|NA
TGTGCCATCTGGACAGGGGAGAACACTGAAGCTTTCTTT
CAIWTGENTEAFF
>TRBV5-6|TRBJ2-1|TRBD1|NA
TGTGCCAGCAGCTTGAGGGGACAGGGAAGAGCCTACAATGAGCAGTTCTTC
CASSLRGQGRAYNEQFF
>TRBV25-1|TRBJ1-5|NA|NA
TGTGCCAGCAGTGAAGGAGGGGGCAATCAGCCCCAGCATTTT
CASSEGGGNQPQHF
>TRBV19|TRBJ2-7|NA|NA
TGTGCCAGTAGTATAAACCTCGGCTCCTACGAGCAGTACTTC
CASSINLGSYEQYF
>TRBV6-1|TRBJ1-5|NA|once
TGTGCCAGCAGTGAATTATATCAGCCCCAGCATTTT
CASSELYQPQHF
>TRBV29-1|TRBJ2-2|TRBD1|many
TGCAGCGTTACAGGGGGCGCGGGCGGGGAGCTGTTTTTT
CSVTGGAGGELFF
>TRBV6-5|TRBJ1-3|NA|NA
TGTGCCAGCAGTTACACAGGGACGACTGGAAACACCATATATTTT
CASSYTGTTGNTIYF
>TRBV11-2|TRBJ1-1|TRBD1|NA
TGTGCCAGCAGGCCCCGTGGACAGGGGAAGGCTGAAGCTTTCTTT
CASRPRGQGKAEAFF
>TRBV19|TRBJ1-6|NA|NA
TGTGCCAGTAGTGTTACAGCTGATTCACCCCTCCACTTT
CASSVTADSPLHF
>TRBV19|TRBJ1-5|NA|NA
TGTGCCAGTACTCGACAGCAAGGGTCCGGTCAGCCCCAGCATTTT
CASTRQQGSGQPQHF
>TRBV15|TRBJ1-6|NA|NA
TGTGCCACCAGCAGTCTTCCCAATTCACCCCTCCACTTT
CATSSLPNSPLHF
>TRBV6-5|TRBJ2-5|NA|NA
TGTGCCAGCAGTTACACCAAACGGACGGGACAAGAGACCCAGTACTTC
CASSYTKRTGQETQYF
>TRBV3-1/TRBV3-2|TRBJ1-1|NA|NA
TGTGCCAGCAGCCAAGTTGAGGGAGGTGAAGCTTTCTTT
CASSQVEGGEAFF
>TRBV28|TRBJ1-1|NA|NA
TGTGCCAGCAGTTTGATTCTCGGGACTGAAGCTTTCTTT
CASSLILGTEAFF
>TRBV4-1|TRBJ1-5|TRBD1|NA
TGCGCCAGCAGCCGCGGGACAGACCAGCCCCAGCATTTT
CASSRGTDQPQHF
>TRBV7-9|TRBJ1-5|NA|NA
TGTGCCAGCAGCTCAACAGTTAGCAATCAGCCCCAGCATTTT
CASSSTVSNQPQHF
>TRBV13|TRBJ1-6|TRBD1|NA
TGTGCCAGCAGCCACCGGGACAGGTTAAATTCACCCCTCCACTTT
CASSHRDRLNSPLHF
>TRBV24-1|TRBJ2-1|TRBD2|NA
TGTGCCACCAGTGGAAAGTTGGCGGGACTAGCGGGAGGTAATGAGCAGTTCTTC
CATSGKLAGLAGGNEQFF
>TRBV5-1|TRBJ1-1|NA|once
TGCGCCAGCAGCTTATCGGACAGCCTTTTCTTT
CASSLSDSLFF
>TRBV10-3|TRBJ2-1|NA|NA
TGTGCCATCAGTCCGTCTGAAGCGGGCAGTAGGATCTTC
CAISPSEAGSRIF
>TRBV5-1|TRBJ1-2|TRBD1|NA
TGCGCCAGCAGCTTGGCAGGGGGCTATGGCTACACCTTC
CASSLAGGYGYTF
>TRBV18|TRBJ2-1|TRBD2|NA
TGTGCCAGCTCACCACCGGGACTAAGGCTTAATGAGCAGTTCTTC
CASSPPGLRLNEQFF
>TRBV28|TRBJ1-4|TRBD1|NA
TGTGCCAGCAGCAGGGACAGGGATGTCGAAAAACTGTTTTTT
CASSRDRDVEKLFF
>TRBV19|TRBJ2-7|NA|NA
TGTGCCAGTAGTATCGTGGGAGCCTCCTACGAGCAGTACTTC
CASSIVGASYEQYF
>TRBV11-2|TRBJ2-5|TRBD2|NA
TGTGCCAGCAGCAAACCGGGACTAGTTGAGACCCAGTACTTC
CASSKPGLVETQYF
>TRBV27|TRBJ2-7|TRBD2|NA
TGTGCCAGCAGTTACGGGACTAGCGGGAACTACGAGCAGTACTTC
CASSYGTSGNYEQYF
>TRBV7-6|TRBJ1-1|TRBD1|NA
TGTGCCAGCAGCACCGACAGGGTGCGCACTGAAGCTTTCTTT
CASSTDRVRTEAFF
>TRBV7-2|TRBJ2-7|NA|NA
TGTGCCAGCAGCTCGGGGGATAAGCAGTACTTC
CASSSGDKQYF
>TRBV18|TRBJ2-3|NA|few
TGTGCCAGCTCACCCCGACAGGGCACAGATACGCAGTATTTT
CASSPRQGTDTQYF
>TRBV7-9|TRBJ2-7|TRBD2|NA
TGTGCCAGCAGCCAACTAGCGGGAGCGAACGAGCAGTACTTC
CASSQLAGANEQYF
>TRBV30|TRBJ2-3|NA|NA
TGTGCCTGGAGTGTAGGACTTCCCCTAGATACGCAGTATTTT
CAWSVGLPLDTQYF
>TRBV28|TRBJ2-7|TRBD2|NA
TGTGCCAGCAGCCGACCCGGACTAGCGGAACTCTACGAGCAGTACTTC
CASSRPGLAELYEQYF
>TRBV28|TRBJ1-2|NA|NA
TGTGCCAGCAGTTTGGGAGGCGGGGGCGTCTATGGCTACACCTTC
CASSLGGGGVYGYTF
>TRBV28|TRBJ2-7|NA|NA
TGTGCCAGCAGTTTACGAGGGAGGCCGGGCTACGAGCAGTACTTC
CASSLRGRPGYEQYF
>TRBV9|TRBJ1-2|TRBD1|NA
TGTGCCAGCAGCTCAAGGGACAGCCTTGCAACTTATGGCTACACCTTC
CASSSRDSLATYGYTF
>TRBV5-1|TRBJ2-3|TRBD2|NA
TGCGCCAGCAGCTTGTTACCGGGAGGGAGCACAGATACGCAGTATTTT
CASSLLPGGSTDTQYF